This T cell receptor beta chain was sequenced in a study of blood T cell repertoires in COVID-19. Study summary: The analysed material was cDNA or gDNA that came from T cells, B-cell-depleted T cells, or PBMCs.

The V gene's germline CDR1 is SQVTM and CDR2 ANQGSEA. The V gene end was trimmed by 4 bases and the J gene end by 5 bases; junction bases not matched to a gene: 11. The CDR3 is 15 residues long. Seattle cases were enrolled at active infection and followed longitudinally. This clone came up once. How the authors handled the data: Reference gene primer amplification gave nucleated cell count estimates. Sequenced by immunoSEQ multiplex PCR; TCRdb stores in-frame clones only, minus some. That table is the source of V, J and clone size, and D and trimming were worked out from the DNA. The table shows tens of thousands of clones, with around 83% occurring only once.

Material: peripheral blood. This clonotype originated in a man aged 25-45 years with COVID-19, enrolled during active disease. V is TRBV29-1 and J is TRBJ2-7, with 10 nucleotides matching TRBD1. CDR3 DNA sequence: TGCAGCGTTGTGTCATACGGACAGGGGGTTGACGAGCAGTACTTC. Residues: CSVVSYGQGVDEQYF.